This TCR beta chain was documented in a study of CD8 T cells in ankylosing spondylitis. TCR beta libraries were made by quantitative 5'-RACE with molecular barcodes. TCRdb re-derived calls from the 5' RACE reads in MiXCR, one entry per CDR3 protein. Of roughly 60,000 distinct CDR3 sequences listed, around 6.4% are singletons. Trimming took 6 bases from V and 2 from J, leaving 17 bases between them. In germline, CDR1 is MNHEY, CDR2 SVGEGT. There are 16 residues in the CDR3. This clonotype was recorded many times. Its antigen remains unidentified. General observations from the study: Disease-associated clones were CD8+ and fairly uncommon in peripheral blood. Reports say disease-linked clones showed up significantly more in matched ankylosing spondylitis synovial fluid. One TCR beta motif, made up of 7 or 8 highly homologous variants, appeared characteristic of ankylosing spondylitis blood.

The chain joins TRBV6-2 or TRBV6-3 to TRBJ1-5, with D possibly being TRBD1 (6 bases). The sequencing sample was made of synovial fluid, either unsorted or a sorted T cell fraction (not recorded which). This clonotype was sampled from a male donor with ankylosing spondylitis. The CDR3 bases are TGTGCCAGCAGGCCTCCGGGACAATATGGCAATCAGCCCCAGCATTTT. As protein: CASRPPGQYGNQPQHF.